This TCR beta chain was identified in a study of CD8 T cells in Susac syndrome. Matched for age and sex, the controls were healthy donors. Random-hexamer reverse transcription was applied to about 0.5 to 1 ug RNA. Multiplex PCR with immunoSEQ amplified the TCR beta CDR3 across 54 Vbeta and 13 Jbeta. MiXCR, applied by TCRdb to the immunoSEQ multiplex PCR reads, yields one record per CDR3 protein. Of 100,000 to 150,000 distinct CDR3 sequences listed, about 95% are singletons. The CDR3 extends over 14 amino acids. Germline lookup yields CDR1 LNHNV and CDR2 YYDKDF (reference sequence). Trimming pared 0 bases from V and 1 base from J, leaving 6 bases between.

What was sequenced was CD4+ T cells from PBMCs. This receptor was taken from a human donor in good health. The chain combines TRBV15 with TRBJ1-1; no reliable D call. CDR3 bases: TGTGCCACCAGCAGAGATGCTACGAACACTGAAGCTTTCTTT. Its translation: CATSRDATNTEAFF.